This T cell receptor beta chain originates from a study of blood T cells in healthy people across ages. Study-level points and caveats: Observed TCR beta diversity per million T cells went down as age went up. This fall followed a roughly linear course with age.

As regards this clonotype: Its antigen is not identified.

Alongside a J-beta primer mix, a sample-barcoded 5' primer served in a second PCR lasting roughly 7 to 11 cycles. TCRdb processed the 5' RACE reads anew with MiXCR; each CDR3 protein has one entry. This table holds about 680,000 distinct CDR3 sequences, around 48% found once. Isolation yielded PBMCs, at least 7 million per sample, in every case. The total RNA that was extracted per sample amounted to at least 5 micrograms. Germline CDR1 reads SGHDT; CDR2 reads YYEEEE. Trimming removed 4 bases from V and 0 bases from J, with 17 bases in between. This CDR3 is 16 amino acids long. The chain uses TRBV5-6 and TRBJ2-7; D gene unclear. The clonotype comes from a woman aged 60-75 years in good health. Sequenced sample: blood. CDR3 bases: TGTGCCAGCAGCACAACACAACAAACTAACTCCTACGAGCAGTACTTC. Protein: CASSTTQQTNSYEQYF.